Listed below are T cell receptor beta chains from one sample, sequenced in a study of T cells after yellow fever vaccination. TCRdb re-derived calls from the 5' RACE reads in MiXCR, one entry per CDR3 protein. The sample holds some 400,000 distinct CDR3 sequences, about 19% seen once. The sequences come from PBMCs, collected before the yellow fever booster vaccination. These receptors were collected from a man between 18 and 29 years old who received the YFV17D yellow fever vaccine. The CDR3 runs from the conserved cysteine through the conserved F or W. A D gene is named only where the DNA matches it firmly. Rows may omit the clone size; those that give it use once, few, many or a size class.

TGTGCCAGCAGCCAGCTTGGCTCTGGGGCCAACGTCCTGACTTTC CASSQLGSGANVLTF NA TRBJ2-6 TRBV28 once
TGTGCCTGGAGTGGTGGCTACGAGCAGTACTTC CAWSGGYEQYF NA TRBJ2-7 TRBV30 NA
TGTGCCAGCAGCTTCCCCTCGAAGCCAGACGAGCAGTACTTC CASSFPSKPDEQYF NA TRBJ2-7 TRBV7-9 NA
TGTGCCAGCAGCTTACAGGGGTCAACTAATGAAAAACTGTTTTTT CASSLQGSTNEKLFF NA TRBJ1-4 TRBV7-2 NA
TGTGCCAGCAGCGTAGCCACGGGGGAGCAGTACTTC CASSVATGEQYF NA TRBJ2-7 TRBV9 few
TGCAGTGCTAGTCAGGGGAACCTCTATGGCTACACCTTC CSASQGNLYGYTF NA TRBJ1-2 TRBV20-1 NA
TGCAGTGCTATCAGAGGACCGGCCCAAGAGACCCAGTACTTC CSAIRGPAQETQYF NA TRBJ2-5 TRBV20-1 NA
TGCAGTGCTAGAGGTGACAGGCTTGGCGAAAAACTGTTTTTT CSARGDRLGEKLFF NA TRBJ1-4 TRBV20-1 few
TGTGCCAGCAGTTTAATGGGACAGGGCGGCTACACCTTC CASSLMGQGGYTF TRBD1 TRBJ1-2 TRBV12-3/TRBV12-4 few
TGTGCCACTCGGACAGGGAGGCCCTATGGCTACACCTTC CATRTGRPYGYTF TRBD1 TRBJ1-2 TRBV2 NA
TGTGCCAGCTCATCCGGCGACGGGGGCAATCAGCCCCAGCATTTT CASSSGDGGNQPQHF NA TRBJ1-5 TRBV18 NA
TGCGCCAGCAGCCAAGGGCCCTGGACAGGGGAAAACACTGAAGCTTTCTTT CASSQGPWTGENTEAFF TRBD1 TRBJ1-1 TRBV4-3 NA
TGTGCCAGCAGCGGAGGACAGTCGACCCAGCATTTT CASSGGQSTQHF NA TRBJ1-5 TRBV7-9 once
TGTGCCAGCAGTGTACTAGCGTCTAGGTATACGCAGTATTTT CASSVLASRYTQYF TRBD2 TRBJ2-3 TRBV27 NA
TGTGCCAGCAGCTTGGAAAGGGGGCCTGGAAACACCATATATTTT CASSLERGPGNTIYF TRBD1 TRBJ1-3 TRBV5-6 NA
TGTGCCAGTAGTGTTCGTCGCAGCTCAGTCCTGGATTTT CASSVRRSSVLDF NA TRBJ2-3 TRBV19 once
TGCGCCAGCAGCCCCGGCGGAGGACAGGCGTTAACTGAAGCTTTCTTT CASSPGGGQALTEAFF TRBD1 TRBJ1-1 TRBV4-3 NA
TGTGCCAGCAGTTTAGCGCTAATGTGGGAGACCCAGTACTTC CASSLALMWETQYF NA TRBJ2-5 TRBV12-3/TRBV12-4 few
TGTGCCAGCAGCCAGATGGGGTCGACGTACCAAGAGACCCAGTACTTC CASSQMGSTYQETQYF NA TRBJ2-5 TRBV5-4 few
TGTGCCAGCAGATCCCACTTGACGGGCTGGGAGACCCAGTACTTC CASRSHLTGWETQYF NA TRBJ2-5 TRBV7-6 few
TGTGCCAGCGGGACAAGGAACACTGAAGCTTTCTTT CASGTRNTEAFF NA TRBJ1-1 TRBV21-1 many
TGTGCCAGCAGCGTAGGACAGGTAGGCGCAGATACGCAGTATTTT CASSVGQVGADTQYF NA TRBJ2-3 TRBV9 few
TGTGCCAGCAGTTACCGACAAGTGAACACTGAAGCTTTCTTT CASSYRQVNTEAFF NA TRBJ1-1 TRBV6-2/TRBV6-3 NA
TGTGCCAGCGGATACAGGGAGCGCACAGATACGCAGTATTTT CASGYRERTDTQYF NA TRBJ2-3 TRBV7-3 NA
TGTGCCAGCAGGACCCTGGGACCACAGTACACTGAAGCTTTCTTT CASRTLGPQYTEAFF NA TRBJ1-1 TRBV12-3/TRBV12-4 NA